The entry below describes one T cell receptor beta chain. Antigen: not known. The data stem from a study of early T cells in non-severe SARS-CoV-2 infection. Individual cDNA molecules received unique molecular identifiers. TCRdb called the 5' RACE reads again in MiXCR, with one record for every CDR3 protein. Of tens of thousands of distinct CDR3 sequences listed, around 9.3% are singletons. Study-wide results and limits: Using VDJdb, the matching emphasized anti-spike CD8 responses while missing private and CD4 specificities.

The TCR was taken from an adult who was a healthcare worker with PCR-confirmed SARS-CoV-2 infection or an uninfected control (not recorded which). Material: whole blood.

The DNA for the CDR3 is TGCGCCAGCAGCCCCCGCTCGGGGTCTGGAAACACCATATATTTT. Residues: CASSPRSGSGNTIYF. The genes are TRBV5-1 and TRBJ1-3, with D uncertain. Germline-derived CDR1 and CDR2 are SGHRS and YFSETQ. The CDR3 sequence is 15 residues long. The V end lost 4 bases, the J end lost 1 base, and 12 bases lay between the germline ends.